Below, one T cell receptor beta chain is given with its context. Its matching antigen is unknown. This sample was taken from a study of naive and memory T cell subsets. Findings and limits, study-wide: A few larger clonotypes appeared in naive repertoires, especially CD8, possibly memory cells re-expressing CD45RA. In CD4 and CD8 cells, diversity dropped from naive through EMRA.

The CDR3 sequence is 12 residues long. CDR1 is MDHEN and CDR2 is SYDVKM in the germline V gene. V was shortened by 6 bases and J by 3 bases, with 9 bases between the two germline ends. Both TRBC1 and TRBC2 were covered by a beta constant-region primer of two equimolar oligonucleotides. Nested alpha and beta constant-region primers with the SP2 primer drove four PCR rounds on ligated cDNA. A 12-nucleotide UMI and the SP2 primer were added to the cDNA 3' end by oligonucleotide ligation. TCRdb re-called the UMI-ligation and nested PCR reads through MiXCR, storing one row per CDR3 protein. The repertoire has 150,000 or so distinct CDR3 sequences, roughly 23% of them found once; the top ten carry over 0.09%.

Specimen: naive CD4+ T cells from blood. The rearrangement links TRBV28 to TRBJ2-7; D gene unclear. The clonotype was recovered from a human donor in good health. The CDR3 loop is CASSLTFYEQYF. CDR3 bases: TGTGCCAGCAGCCTGACCTTCTACGAGCAGTACTTC.